The sequence of this T cell receptor (beta chain) was determined in a study of monozygotic twins with inflammatory bowel disease. TCRdb reprocessed the 5' RACE reads and stores each CDR3 protein as one record, lacking DNA. Its table records approximately 150,000 distinct CDR3 sequences. Germline V CDR1 and CDR2: MNHEY, SVGEGT. The CDR3 runs 13 residues. The receptor comes from a human donor with ulcerative colitis or Crohn's disease, or a healthy co-twin of an affected twin (not recorded which). V usage is TRBV6-2 or TRBV6-3 and J usage is TRBJ1-2. Sequenced material: blood. This CDR3 is CASSPRVAGGYTF.